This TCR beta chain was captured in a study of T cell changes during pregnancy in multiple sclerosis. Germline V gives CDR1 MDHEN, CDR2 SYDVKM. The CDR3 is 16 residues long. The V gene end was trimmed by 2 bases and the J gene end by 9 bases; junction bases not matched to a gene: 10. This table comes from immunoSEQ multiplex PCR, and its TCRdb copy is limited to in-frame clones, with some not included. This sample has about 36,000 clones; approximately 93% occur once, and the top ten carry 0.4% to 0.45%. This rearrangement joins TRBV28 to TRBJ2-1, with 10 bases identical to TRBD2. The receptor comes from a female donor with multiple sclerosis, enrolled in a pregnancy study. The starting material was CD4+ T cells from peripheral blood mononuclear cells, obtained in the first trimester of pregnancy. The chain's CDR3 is CASSLLVLAGVSEQFF. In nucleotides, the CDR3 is TGTGCCAGCAGTTTACTTGTTCTAGCGGGAGTATCTGAGCAGTTCTTC.